What follows are 21 T cell receptor beta chains derived from one specimen sequenced in a study of cytomegalovirus exposure and HLA in healthy donors (dated by TCRdb to 2016 to 2017). The library was generated by the immunoSEQ multiplex PCR assay. TCRdb took this table from immuneACCESS and kept in-frame rearrangements with V and J called. Such tables lack part of the clones; where checked against another copy, unresolved V genes explain under half of the gap, and the rest is unexplained. This sample gives 90,000 to 150,000 clones in total; more than 75% of them show up just once. The ten largest clones represent roughly 2% of the sample. Sequences were obtained from PBMCs. The receptors shown here come from a woman in her thirties in good health and CMV-seronegative.

This sequence joins TRBV6-6 and TRBJ1-6; 9 positions match TRBD1. CDR1 and CDR2 from the germline V gene are MNHNY and SVGAGI (reference sequence). The length of the CDR3 is 16 residues. V was clipped by 7 bases and J by 4 bases; unmatched bases: 8. The CDR3 sequence is CASKVQGADYNSPLHF. CDR3 nucleotides: TGTGCCAGCAAAGTACAGGGGGCCGATTATAATTCACCCCTCCACTTT.

This clone was detected only a few times. The rearrangement uses TRBV5-6 and TRBJ1-6; D may be TRBD1 (5 bases). CDR1 is SGHDT and CDR2 is YYEEEE in the germline V gene. V lost 1 base and J lost 10, with 12 bases in between. The CDR3 runs 14 residues. The DNA for the CDR3 is TGTGCCAGCAGCTTGACAAACAGGCTATCACCCCTCCACTTT. Translating gives CASSLTNRLSPLHF.

CDR3 DNA: TGTGCCAGCAGTCCCAACGGCGCGGGGCATGGCTACACCTTC. Translation: CASSPNGAGHGYTF. The genes are TRBV27 and TRBJ1-2; D is perhaps TRBD1 (5 bases). In germline, CDR1 is MNHEY, CDR2 SMNVEV (reference sequence). V gave up 5 bases and J gave up 6 bases, with 16 bases separating them. The CDR3 runs to 14 residues.

The chain carries TRBV11-2 and TRBJ2-3, with D tentatively TRBD2 (5 bases). The V and J ends lost 4 bases and 9 bases respectively, with 14 bases between them. Germline loops: CDR1 SGHAT, CDR2 FQNNGV. The CDR3 consists of 13 residues. Written as DNA, the CDR3 is TGTGCCAGCAGCTATGGAGGAGGACCGACGCAGTATTTT. Its translation: CASSYGGGPTQYF.

The chain links TRBV20-1 to TRBJ1-1; D gene unclear. Germline lookup yields CDR1 DFQATT and CDR2 SNEGSKA (reference sequence). The CDR3 is 11 residues long. Trimming removed 6 bases at V and 4 bases at J, with 9 bases between. CDR3 sequence: CSAQSGTEAFF. DNA for the CDR3: TGCAGTGCCCAATCAGGCACTGAAGCTTTCTTT.

This clone was recorded once. The genes are TRBV7-9 and TRBJ2-7, with D maybe TRBD2 (6 bases). The CDR3 extends over 16 amino acids. CDR1 and CDR2 from the germline V gene are SEHNR and FQNEAQ (reference sequence). V was trimmed by 5 bases and J by 6 bases, leaving 23 bases between them. The CDR3 here is CASSPRAGGVWGEQYF. The CDR3 DNA is TGTGCCAGCAGCCCTAGGGCCGGCGGGGTTTGGGGCGAGCAGTACTTC.

This clone has a handful of counts. The chain is built from TRBV29-1 and TRBJ2-1; 13 nucleotides line up with TRBD2. The CDR3 loop spans 16 amino acids. The V gene's germline CDR1 is SQVTM and CDR2 ANQGSEA. The V and J ends lost 3 bases and 4 bases, in that order; junction bases with no gene match: 6. CDR3 loop: CSVEGATSGGYNEQFF. In DNA, the CDR3 is TGCAGCGTTGAGGGAGCGACTAGCGGGGGGTACAATGAGCAGTTCTTC.

A single count supports this clone. The chain combines TRBV11-2 with TRBJ2-1; D not resolved. The ends were cut back, 4 bases at V and 7 bases at J, with 14 bases in the middle. The V gene's germline CDR1 is SGHAT and CDR2 FQNNGV. The CDR3 is 14 amino acids. This CDR3 reads CASSSQRVRNEQFF. In DNA form, the CDR3 reads TGTGCCAGCAGCTCCCAGCGAGTCCGGAATGAGCAGTTCTTC.

The rearrangement links TRBV15 to TRBJ2-1; 13 positions agree with TRBD2. CDR1 LNHNV and CDR2 YYDKDF come from the germline V gene (reference sequence). CDR3 length equals 16 residues. With V trimmed by 5 bases and J by 8 bases, 9 bases remained unmatched. CDR3 coding DNA: TGTGCCACCAGCGCACAAAGGACTAGCGGGGGCGATGAGCAGTTCTTC. As protein: CATSAQRTSGGDEQFF.

The V gene is TRBV11-3, the J gene TRBJ2-7; the match to TRBD1 covers 8 bases. Germline V gives CDR1 SGHNT, CDR2 YENEEA. Trimming removed 5 bases from V and 9 bases from J; junction bases left unmatched: 18. CDR3 length: 16 amino acids. CDR3: CASSPPETGANELQYF. The CDR3 DNA reads as TGTGCCAGCAGCCCCCCCGAGACAGGGGCCAATGAATTGCAGTACTTC.

The chain uses TRBV27 and TRBJ1-5; the D gene is possibly TRBD1 (6 bases). This CDR3 has 14 amino acids. Germline CDR1 is MNHEY and CDR2 is SMNVEV (reference sequence). Trimming shortened V by 6 bases and J by 2 bases, and 11 bases separated the two germline ends. The CDR3 region is CASRDSGGNQPQHF. The CDR3 DNA is TGTGCCAGCAGAGACTCAGGGGGCAATCAGCCCCAGCATTTT.

This clone was detected many times. The chain has TRBV7-8 and TRBJ2-7; TRBD2 matches 7 bases. The germline V gene encodes CDR1 SGHVS and CDR2 FQNEAQ. This CDR3 has 16 residues. V shed 5 bases, J shed 3 bases, and the junction held 13 bases outside the gene matches. The CDR3, as DNA: TGTGCCAGCAGCCCCCCTTGGCGGGAGAAGGGCTACGAGCAGTACTTC. This gives the protein CASSPPWREKGYEQYF.

The chain couples TRBV6-5 to TRBJ1-3; D remains unclear. CDR3 length: 15 amino acids. The V gene lost 2 bases and the J gene lost 0 bases, with 8 bases spanning the gap. Germline assignment: CDR1 MNHEY and CDR2 SVGAGI. This CDR3 reads CASSYEGDSGNTIYF. The CDR3, as DNA: TGTGCCAGCAGTTACGAGGGAGACTCTGGAAACACCATATATTTT.

The chain employs TRBV6-6 and TRBJ1-1; D is perhaps TRBD1 (5 bases). The CDR3 is 16 amino acids. The germline V gene encodes CDR1 MNHNY and CDR2 SVGAGI (reference sequence). Trimming pared 6 bases from V and 1 base from J, leaving 18 bases between. CDR3 in DNA: TGTGCCAGCAGCTCATTGCGGGGCAGCTCGAACACTGAAGCTTTCTTT. It specifies CASSSLRGSSNTEAFF.

This clone has a handful of counts. This sequence joins TRBV2 and TRBJ1-1, with D hard to call. V was shortened by 2 bases and J by 2 bases, with 9 bases between the two germline ends. Germline CDR1 and CDR2: SNHLY and FYNNEI. CDR3 size: 14 residues. The CDR3 nucleotides are TGTGCCAGCAGTGAATTGGGCCAAAACACTGAAGCTTTCTTT. Its translation: CASSELGQNTEAFF. The full variable domain, with the rest looked up from reference TRBV2 and TRBJ1-1, is EPEVTQTPSHQVTQMGQEVILRCVPISNHLYFYWYRQILGQKVEFLVSFYNNEISEKSEIFDDQFSVERPDGSNFTLKIRSTKLEDSAMYFCASSELGQNTEAFFGQGTRLTVV.

This clone appeared a single time. This chain links TRBV7-8 with TRBJ1-1, with a tentative D call TRBD1 (6 bases). CDR3 length equals 16 residues. CDR1 SGHVS and CDR2 FQNEAQ come from the germline V gene. V was shortened by 5 bases and J by 1 base, with 17 bases between the two germline ends. The CDR3: CASSPPGRGKNTEAFF. The CDR3 DNA sequence: TGTGCCAGCAGCCCACCGGGGAGGGGGAAGAACACTGAAGCTTTCTTT.

This CDR3 is CASSLRGGGRPLNTGELFF. CDR3 coding DNA: TGTGCCAGCAGCTTAAGGGGCGGGGGGCGCCCCCTGAACACCGGGGAGCTGTTTTTT. This sequence joins TRBV11-2 and TRBJ2-2, with 8 bases matching TRBD2. Germline lookup yields CDR1 SGHAT and CDR2 FQNNGV. The length of the CDR3 is 19 residues. J gave up 1 base and V 2 bases, and 12 bases lay outside the gene matches.

V and J are TRBV7-8 and TRBJ2-7; 9 bases are a match to TRBD1. Germline V CDR1 and CDR2: SGHVS, FQNEAQ. This CDR3 is 15 amino acids long. After removal of 5 bases from V and 4 bases from J, the junction contained 9 bases not matched to a gene. The CDR3 loop is CASSLDRGSGYEQYF. CDR3 bases: TGTGCCAGCAGCCTCGACAGGGGGTCTGGGTACGAGCAGTACTTC.

DNA for the CDR3: TGTGCCAGCTCCGCGGTCCAAGCGGGGGGAGCCTACGAGCAGTACTTC. This gives the protein CASSAVQAGGAYEQYF. The chain joins TRBV18 to TRBJ2-7; 9 bases match TRBD2. V gave up 6 bases and J gave up 2 bases; unmatched junction bases: 11. In germline, CDR1 is KGHSH, CDR2 LQKENI. The CDR3 spans 16 residues.

This chain links TRBV29-1 with TRBJ2-3; 10 nucleotides agree with TRBD2. CDR1 is SQVTM and CDR2 is ANQGSEA in the germline V gene. Trimming took 0 bases from V and 3 from J; bases not matched to a gene: 6. The CDR3 is 16 amino acids. The CDR3 is CSVEDPLAGVTDTQYF. The CDR3 nucleotides read TGCAGCGTTGAAGATCCCCTAGCGGGGGTTACAGATACGCAGTATTTT.

V and J are TRBV11-2 and TRBJ2-5; TRBD1 agrees at 8 bases. V was pared by 5 bases and J by 5 bases, with 10 bases of the junction left unmatched. The length of the CDR3 is 15 residues. CDR1 and CDR2 from the germline V gene are SGHAT and FQNNGV. The chain's CDR3 is CASSGQDRAGETQYF. In nucleotides, the CDR3 is TGTGCCAGCAGCGGCCAGGACAGGGCCGGGGAGACCCAGTACTTC. The full variable domain, its missing parts supplied by reference TRBV11-2 and TRBJ2-5, is EAGVAQSPRYKIIEKRQSVAFWCNPISGHATLYWYQQILGQGPKLLIQFQNNGVVDDSQLPKDRFSAERLKGVDSTLKIQPAKLEDSAVYLCASSGQDRAGETQYFGPGTRLLVL.